Here is one T cell receptor (beta chain) with its context. Its antigen is still unknown. The input lacks base qualities; no much larger clone sits a single base away. This record belongs to a study of cytomegalovirus exposure and HLA in healthy donors (TCRdb year 2017). About the investigation overall: An earlier analysis of more than 550 of the donors reported about 300 Gb of sequence data and 95 million to 120 million unique TCR beta sequences obtained from some 200 million T cells. A later analysis re-examined previously published TCR beta repertoires from more than 600 donors and added high-resolution HLA genotyping to investigate patterns of TCR occurrence. Among 300 to 450 genotyped donors of the cohort, an average of about 240,000 unique TCR beta nucleotide sequences were sequenced per donor, roughly a sixth of them non-productive. Because of strong linkage in the cohort, four or five DR-DQ haplotypes were treated as single units for association and clustering. The study used immunosequencing to profile the T cell repertoires of 670 or so subjects and linked those repertoires to cytomegalovirus serostatus. Donor age, sex, ethnicity and CMV serostatus were collected together with the repertoire data. To predict cytomegalovirus infection status, the study brought together high-throughput TCR immunosequencing, statistical association of individual TCRs with disease status, and machine learning. In addition to the first cohort of 500 to 850 subjects, a separate validation cohort of 120 different subjects was used. A later genetic analysis took genome-wide SNP genotypes for about three fifths of the roughly 670 donors and used that subset as a discovery cohort. An earlier analysis of fewer than 750 of the donors used high-throughput TCR beta sequencing to judge whether each TCR beta V gene segment behaved as functional or pseudogenic. The study aimed to test whether signatures of past pathogen exposure could be identified by cataloging public T cell receptors. The number of typed donors differed by locus: roughly 629-640 for A, B, C, DRB1 and DQB1; 522 for DQA1; roughly 600 for DPA1; and about 470 for DPB1. Every repertoire in the discovery cohort had been generated on one and the same sequencing platform. Rather than drawing on any new phenotypic data, the later analysis identified candidate immune exposures from TCR beta sequences and the way those sequences occurred across donors. Both class I and class II loci were covered by HLA typing, at four-digit resolution. An early release covering 550 to 650 HLA-typed donors comprised about 290 gigabases of sequencing data and 85 million to 100 million unique TCR sequences. Of the roughly 410 genotyped donors, approximately 80% were placed in the genetic ancestry cluster associated with self-reported Caucasian donors.

The receptor library was made with the immunoSEQ multiplex PCR assay. For the multiplex PCR, a mixture combining 60 forward primers for TCR Vbeta segments and 13 reverse primers for TCR Jbeta segments was used. The CDR3 region of rearranged TCR beta genes was amplified from genomic DNA by a multiplex PCR assay. Amplified TCR beta libraries were sequenced as 87-base-pair reads on the Illumina HiSeq System. In the original analysis: A later analysis counted about 82 million unique TCR beta chains across the 550 to 750 repertoires, and some 11 million of these chains were shared by at least two donors. Raw reads were error-corrected and collapsed into unique sequences with a nearest-neighbor algorithm that merged closely related sequences to remove PCR and sequencing errors. Alignment of CDR3 sequences to IMGT reference sequences was used to assign V, D and J gene segments. Each retained sequence needed at least a six-nucleotide match to both a V gene segment and a J gene segment. A rearrangement counted as productive if the CDR3 had no stop codons and remained in frame with V and J, and every other rearrangement counted as non-productive. CDR3 was defined by IMGT convention, running from the second conserved V-encoded cysteine to the conserved J-encoded phenylalanine. Sequences without an unambiguous match to a single V gene segment were excluded from the earlier analysis of a few hundred of the donors. In an earlier analysis of some 590 of the donors, a V segment was called functional when productive rearrangements were above 56.7%, and segregating when the standard deviation between donors exceeded 5%. A statistical classification framework was developed to diagnose cytomegalovirus status using the catalog of TCR beta chain sequences. A later analysis assigned V and J genes by comparing TCR nucleotide sequences with IMGT/GENE-DB human TR gene sequences. The TCRdist pipeline was used in a later analysis to assign CDR3 sequences and most-parsimonious VDJ recombination scenarios. In a later analysis, each TCR beta chain was defined by its CDR3 amino acid sequence together with its V-gene family, and reads lacking a unique V-gene family were excluded. In a later analysis, some 600 highly shared, low-generation-probability nucleotide sequences were removed to address suspected cross-contamination and a sequencing artifact. In a later analysis, a clonal expansion index was calculated for each public chain from normalized within-repertoire ranks of inferred template counts. A later analysis computed generation probabilities with a VDJ recombination model fitted to out-of-frame rearrangements, and checked the results against IGoR. Hypergeometric tests were used in a later analysis to score TCR-TCR, TCR-HLA and TCR-CMV co-occurrence, with a repertoire-size bias correction applied to the TCR pairs. A later analysis estimated false discovery rates by permuting HLA or CMV assignments 20 times. In a later analysis, co-occurring TCRs were grouped using DBSCAN, with TCRdist sequence similarity added in when clustering inside HLA-allele-positive subsets. Co-occurrence clustering excluded repertoires with fewer than 30,000 or more than 120,000 public chains, plus five with anomalous nucleotide sharing. What TCRdb holds here is the immuneACCESS table cut down to in-frame rearrangements. Part of the clones is not present; checked against another copy, under half of the missing clones reflect an unresolved V gene, and the others are unexplained. V, J and clone size reflect that table, while D and trimming were determined from the DNA. In all, the sample holds about 100,000 clones, and 80% of those were seen once. Approximately 7.5% of the sample is in the top ten clones.

Beyond this particular receptor, the publication reports: V-gene and J-gene trimming of TCR beta chains was associated with a missense DCLRE1C variant in a later genetic analysis, and the association was replicated in an independent cohort. In a later analysis, HLA-associated TCR beta chains showed more clonal expansion and lower generation probabilities than non-associated chains that were equally common. Sequencing depth was assumed to be roughly uniform across donors in the presence/absence analyses, though that assumption may not hold. Most TCR sequences were seen in very few donors, while some public TCRs were found in many individuals. Strong co-occurrence of HLA alleles, especially DR and DQ, made assigning TCR associations to individual alleles difficult. Correlated functional status among segregating V segments might be attributable to linkage disequilibrium, but an unknown experimental factor could not be ruled out. The sequencing pipeline was judged likely to have produced a cluster of highly shared sequence variants as a technical artifact. According to a later analysis, most CMV-associated TCR beta chains appeared to be HLA-restricted, and the HLA associations seemed to be driven largely by CMV exposure. According to a later analysis, parvovirus B19, influenza, CMV and Epstein-Barr virus appeared linked to several top co-occurrence clusters. A further reported finding was that TCR beta sequences accurately predicted the HLA-A and HLA-B alleles for most subjects in the first cohort. A few of the identified cytomegalovirus-associated TCR beta chains were confirmed in vitro to be specific for cytomegalovirus antigens. Cytomegalovirus status was reported to be diagnosed by the classifier with high specificity and sensitivity in both the original and validation cohorts. Broadly in line with IMGT annotations, most TCR beta V segments showed up in productive rearrangements about 90% or about 30% of the time in an earlier analysis of roughly 590 of the donors. The authors suggested that the approach could potentially be generalized to other disease states and immunological phenotypes. Immune exposure information for the cohort was limited to CMV serostatus. Because HLA typing was missing for some donors at each locus, association tests included only the typed subset. Because counts were too low, 15 to 20 rarely observed V segments, including chromosome 9 orphons, were excluded from the earlier analysis of several hundred of the donors. Because the 87-base-pair reads could not distinguish some IMGT-functional V segments, including TRBV6-2 and TRBV6-3, those segments were excluded. A total of 150 or so TCR beta chains were listed by the study as associated with cytomegalovirus. Specific HLA alleles were associated with 16,951 TCR beta sequences at a false discovery rate of 0.05 in a later analysis. This cohort had only TCR beta chains sequenced, and the lack of alpha or paired-chain data limited which features could be detected. According to a later genetic analysis, donors in an Asian-associated ancestry cluster had fewer N-insertions in productive TCRs than the approximately 700-donor mean. According to a later analysis, TCR association rates differed among HLA loci, with DRB1 alleles showing the most associated TCRs and HLA-C alleles showing the fewest.

For CDR1 and CDR2, the germline V gene (reference sequence) lists GTSNPN and SVGIG. There are 17 amino acids in the CDR3, from cysteine to phenylalanine inclusive. The kept DNA is CDR3 alone, 51 bases in frame from the first base. V is reduced by 1 base and J by 0 bases, leaving a spacing of 13 bases between them. The cohort was made up of 666 healthy bone marrow donors. At the time of sampling, every cohort member was nominally healthy, though immune exposures that went unrecorded were likely present. The donor tested CMV seronegative, placing the donor among the 350 or so seronegative members of the cohort. Every donor gave a peripheral blood sample, and the peripheral blood mononuclear cells from that sample were used for TCR beta sequencing. The Qiagen DNeasy Blood Extraction Kit was used to extract genomic DNA from the blood cell samples.

This TCR derives from a man in his thirties or forties in good health and CMV-seronegative. Sequencing input: PBMCs. The rearrangement joined TRBV30 to TRBJ1-6; possibly the D gene is TRBD1, per 5 matching bases. CDR3 loop: CAWSGRDSYSYNSPLHF. The sequence in DNA is TGTGCCTGGAGTGGGCGAGACAGTTACTCCTATAATTCACCCCTCCACTTT.